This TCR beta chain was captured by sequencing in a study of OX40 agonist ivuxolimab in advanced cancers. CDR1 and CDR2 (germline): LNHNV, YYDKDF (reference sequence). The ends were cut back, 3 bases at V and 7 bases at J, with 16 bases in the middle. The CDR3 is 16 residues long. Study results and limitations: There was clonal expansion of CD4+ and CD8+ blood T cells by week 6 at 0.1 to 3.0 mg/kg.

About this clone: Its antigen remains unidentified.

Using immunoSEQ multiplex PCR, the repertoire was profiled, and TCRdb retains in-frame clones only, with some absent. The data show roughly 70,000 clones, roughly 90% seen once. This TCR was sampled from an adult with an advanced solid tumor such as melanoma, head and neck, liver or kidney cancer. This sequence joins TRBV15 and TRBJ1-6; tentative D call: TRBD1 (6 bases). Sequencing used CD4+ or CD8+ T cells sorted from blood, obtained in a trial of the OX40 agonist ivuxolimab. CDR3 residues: CATSSPRDKRNSPLHF. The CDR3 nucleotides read TGTGCCACCAGCAGCCCCCGGGACAAACGCAATTCACCCCTCCACTTT.